These T cell receptor beta chains were read from a single sample in a study of blood T cell repertoires in COVID-19. Using immunoSEQ multiplex PCR, the repertoire was profiled, and TCRdb retains in-frame clones only, with some absent. The sample holds over 70,000 clones, around 91% seen once. Sequencing was performed on peripheral blood. These receptors all come from a man younger than 35 with COVID-19, enrolled during active disease. Both conserved end residues are part of each CDR3. D genes are given only for firm matches. Rows give clone size only sometimes, using once, few, many, or a class for an expanded clone.

V	length	J	D	size	DNA	CDR3
TRBV9	16	TRBJ2-3	TRBD2	once	TGTGCCAGCAGCGTAGAAGGCGGGAGTAGCACAGATACGCAGTATTTT	CASSVEGGSSTDTQYF
TRBV28	15	TRBJ1-5	TRBD1	NA	TGTGCCAGCAGTAGGGACAGCCTGGGCAATCAGCCCCAGCATTTT	CASSRDSLGNQPQHF
TRBV27	13	TRBJ1-5	TRBD1	NA	TGTGCCAGCAGCCCCACAGGGGGTAGGACCCAGCATTTT	CASSPTGGRTQHF
TRBV28	14	TRBJ2-7	NA	NA	TGTGCCAGCGGTGACCGGGTCGGAAACTACGAGCAGTACTTC	CASGDRVGNYEQYF
TRBV7-2	17	TRBJ1-5	NA	NA	TGTGCCAGCAGCTTAGCCACATCCCTTCCTCCCAATCAGCCCCAGCATTTT	CASSLATSLPPNQPQHF
TRBV2	14	TRBJ2-3	NA	NA	TGTGCCAGCAGTGCCGAAGTGGGGCCGGGTACGCAGTATTTT	CASSAEVGPGTQYF
TRBV28	16	TRBJ2-2	NA	NA	TGTGCCAGCAGTTCTAGGACACTCAATCCCACCGGGGAGCTGTTTTTT	CASSSRTLNPTGELFF
TRBV27	13	TRBJ1-5	NA	NA	TGTGCCAGCAGTTTATCGAGAAGTCAGCCCCAGCATTTT	CASSLSRSQPQHF
TRBV6-5	12	TRBJ2-7	NA	once	TGTGCCAGCAGGGACAGATGGGCAGGGCAGTACTTC	CASRDRWAGQYF
TRBV19	15	TRBJ2-7	NA	NA	TGTGCCAGTAGTAGAGAACCGGACAGCTCCTACGAGCAGTACTTC	CASSREPDSSYEQYF